This T cell receptor beta chain was identified in a study of blood T cell repertoires in COVID-19. Study-level information: Spain, Italy and the United States supplied samples that represented acute and convalescent COVID-19. The cDNA or gDNA used as material had been derived from T cells, B-cell-depleted T cells, or PBMCs.

Per the study methods: How many nucleated cells were present was estimated from reference gene primer amplification. Repertoires were generated with immunoSEQ multiplex PCR, while TCRdb's copy carries only in-frame clones and drops some. The DNA gave D and trimming, while V, J and clone size come from that table. The sample contains 200,000 to 250,000 clones, about 83% of which appear only once. The Seattle patients, enrolled during active infection, were followed longitudinally. Unmatched junction bases numbered 12, after V lost 5 bases and J lost 6 bases. CDR3 length: 16 amino acids. Looked up from germline, CDR1 is SGHDT and CDR2 is YYEEEE.

The clonotype was recovered from a young woman with COVID-19, enrolled during active disease. The source material was peripheral blood. J is TRBJ1-1 and V is TRBV5-6, with 11 bases identical to TRBD1. CDR3 sequence: CASRWTGGGIGSEAFF. The CDR3 DNA is TGTGCCAGCAGGTGGACAGGGGGCGGAATCGGCTCTGAAGCTTTCTTT.